The clone carrying this T cell receptor beta chain is a singleton in its sample. This record comes from a study of blood T cell repertoires in COVID-19. Study in general: From the United States, Italy and Spain came samples of acute and convalescent COVID-19. T cells, B-cell-depleted T cells, or PBMCs provided the cDNA or gDNA that served as material.

Trimming stripped 7 bases from V and 6 bases from J, with 12 bases between. There are 12 residues in the CDR3. Germline CDR1 SGDLS, CDR2 YYNGEE. In the original analysis: Amplifying reference gene primers gave estimates of nucleated cell counts. Only in-frame clones appear in the TCRdb table, and some are missing; sequencing was by immunoSEQ multiplex PCR. V and J calls plus clone size are reproduced from that table; the DNA served to infer D and trimming. The table shows approximately 70,000 clones, with more than 70% occurring only once. V usage is TRBV9 and J usage is TRBJ2-3; D perhaps matches TRBD2 (6 bases). This receptor was obtained from a human donor in a cohort sampled during active COVID-19. Sequenced sample: peripheral blood. The CDR3 DNA follows: TGTGCCAGCGCAGGGACTCCTGATACGCAGTATTTT. Its protein is CASAGTPDTQYF.